The entry below gives a single T cell receptor beta chain sequence along with its context. Other DNA sequences in this specimen translate into the identical CDR3. This sample was taken from a study of shared clonotypes between healthy human individuals. About the research overall: The donors, a couple of women and a few men, were aged 18 to 49.

Authors' data handling: ImmunoSEQ output lacked quality scores and full-length reads, limiting matched filtering. TCRdb's copy holds only in-frame clones and misses some; the assay was immunoSEQ multiplex PCR. V, J and clone size reflect that table, while D and trimming were determined from the DNA. The table lists approximately 2.5 million clones, around nine tenths of them singletons, with roughly 0.13% in the top ten. The CDR3 runs 12 residues. The germline V and J ends were trimmed by 2 bases and 6 bases, with 2 bases remaining between them. The germline gives CDR1 MGHDK, CDR2 SYGVNS. CD4+ cells underwent separation, giving CD45RA+ naive and CD45RA-negative memory subsets.

The clonotype comes from a man aged 18 to 29 in good health. The sequencing sample was made of naive CD4+ T cells sorted from blood. Subset reported: CD45RA+ positively selected. The chain combines TRBV25-1 with TRBJ1-6, with D unresolved. CDR3 loop: CASSEGNSPLHF. CDR3 nucleotide sequence: TGTGCCAGCAGTGAAGGTAATTCACCCCTCCACTTT.